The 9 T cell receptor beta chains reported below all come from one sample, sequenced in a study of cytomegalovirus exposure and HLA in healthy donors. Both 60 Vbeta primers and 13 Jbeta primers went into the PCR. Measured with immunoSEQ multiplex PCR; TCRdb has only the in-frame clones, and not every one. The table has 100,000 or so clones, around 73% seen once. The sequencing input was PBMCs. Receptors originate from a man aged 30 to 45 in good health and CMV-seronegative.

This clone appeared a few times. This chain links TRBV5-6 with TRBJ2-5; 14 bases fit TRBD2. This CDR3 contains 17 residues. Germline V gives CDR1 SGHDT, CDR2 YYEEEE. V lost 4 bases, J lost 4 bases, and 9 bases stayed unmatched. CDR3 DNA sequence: TGTGCCAGCAGCCAGGGACTAGCGGGAGTCTTAGGAGAGACCCAGTACTTC. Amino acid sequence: CASSQGLAGVLGETQYF.

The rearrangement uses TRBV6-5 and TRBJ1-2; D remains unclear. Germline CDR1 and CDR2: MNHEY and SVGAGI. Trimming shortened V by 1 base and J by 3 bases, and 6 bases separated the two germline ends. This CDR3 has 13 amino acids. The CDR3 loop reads CASSYLGDYGYTF. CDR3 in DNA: TGTGCCAGCAGTTACTTGGGCGACTATGGCTACACCTTC.

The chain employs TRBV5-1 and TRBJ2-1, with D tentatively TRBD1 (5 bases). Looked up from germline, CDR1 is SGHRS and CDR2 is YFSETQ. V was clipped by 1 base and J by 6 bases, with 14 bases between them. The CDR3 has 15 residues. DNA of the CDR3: TGCGCCAGCAGCTTGATACATAGGGGCCTCAATGAGCAGTTCTTC. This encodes CASSLIHRGLNEQFF.

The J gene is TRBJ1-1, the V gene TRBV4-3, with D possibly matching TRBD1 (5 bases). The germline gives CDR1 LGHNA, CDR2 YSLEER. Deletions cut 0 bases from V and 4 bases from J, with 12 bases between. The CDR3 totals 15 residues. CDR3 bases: TGCGCCAGCAGCCAAGATTCGCAGGGAAGCACTGAAGCTTTCTTT. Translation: CASSQDSQGSTEAFF.

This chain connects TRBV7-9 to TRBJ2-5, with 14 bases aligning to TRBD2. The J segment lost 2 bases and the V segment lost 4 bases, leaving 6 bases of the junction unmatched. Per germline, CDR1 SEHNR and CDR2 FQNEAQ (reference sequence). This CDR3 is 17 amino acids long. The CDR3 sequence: CASSSGLAGAFQETQYF. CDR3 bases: TGTGCCAGCAGCTCGGGACTAGCGGGAGCGTTTCAAGAGACCCAGTACTTC.

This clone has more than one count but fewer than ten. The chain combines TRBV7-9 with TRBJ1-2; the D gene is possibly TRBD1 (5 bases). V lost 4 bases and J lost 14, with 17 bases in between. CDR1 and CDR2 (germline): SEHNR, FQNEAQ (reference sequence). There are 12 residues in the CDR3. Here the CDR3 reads CASSSGQGSMTF. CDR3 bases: TGTGCCAGCAGCTCGGGCCAGGGTTCTATGACCTTC.

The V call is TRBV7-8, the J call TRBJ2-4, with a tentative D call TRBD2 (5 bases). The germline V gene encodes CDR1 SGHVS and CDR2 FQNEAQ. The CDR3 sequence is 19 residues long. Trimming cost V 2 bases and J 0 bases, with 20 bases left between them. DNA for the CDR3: TGTGCCAGCAGCTTACTCCTGGTGGCGGGTGCGAGAGCCAAAAACATTCAGTACTTC. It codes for CASSLLLVAGARAKNIQYF.

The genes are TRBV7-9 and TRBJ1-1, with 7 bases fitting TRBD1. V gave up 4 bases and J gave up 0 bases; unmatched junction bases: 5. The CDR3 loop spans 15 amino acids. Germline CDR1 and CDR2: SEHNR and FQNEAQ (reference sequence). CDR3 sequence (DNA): TGTGCCAGCAGCTCAGGGGGTTTATTGAACACTGAAGCTTTCTTT. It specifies CASSSGGLLNTEAFF.

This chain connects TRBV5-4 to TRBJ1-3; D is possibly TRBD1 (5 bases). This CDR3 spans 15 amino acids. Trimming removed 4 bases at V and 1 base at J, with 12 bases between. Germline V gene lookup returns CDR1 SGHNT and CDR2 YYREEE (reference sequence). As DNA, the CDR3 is TGTGCCAGCAGCGGGAACAGGAATTCTGGAAACACCATATATTTT. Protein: CASSGNRNSGNTIYF.